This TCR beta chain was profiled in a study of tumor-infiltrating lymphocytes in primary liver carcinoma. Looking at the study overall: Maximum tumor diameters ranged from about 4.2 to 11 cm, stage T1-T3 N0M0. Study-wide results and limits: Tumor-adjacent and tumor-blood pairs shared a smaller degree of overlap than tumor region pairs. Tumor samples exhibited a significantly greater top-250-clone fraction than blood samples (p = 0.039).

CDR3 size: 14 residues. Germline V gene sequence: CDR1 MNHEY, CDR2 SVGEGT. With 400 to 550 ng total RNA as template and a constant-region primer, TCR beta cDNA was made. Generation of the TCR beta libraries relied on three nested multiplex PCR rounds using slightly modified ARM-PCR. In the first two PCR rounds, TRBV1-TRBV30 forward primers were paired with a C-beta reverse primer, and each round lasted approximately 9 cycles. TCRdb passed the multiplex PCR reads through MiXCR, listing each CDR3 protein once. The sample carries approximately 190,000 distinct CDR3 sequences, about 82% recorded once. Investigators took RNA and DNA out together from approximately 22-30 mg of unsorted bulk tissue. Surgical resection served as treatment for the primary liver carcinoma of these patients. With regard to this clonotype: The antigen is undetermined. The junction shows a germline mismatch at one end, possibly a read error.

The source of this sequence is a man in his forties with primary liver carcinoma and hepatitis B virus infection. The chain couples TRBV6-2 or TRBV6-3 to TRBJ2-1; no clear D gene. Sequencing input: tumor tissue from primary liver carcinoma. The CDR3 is CVSSLQGFYNEQLF. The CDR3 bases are TGTGTCAGCAGCTTGCAAGGATTCTACAATGAGCAGCTCTTC.